This paragraph covers one T cell receptor beta chain sequence. This specimen comes from a study of blood T cell repertoires in COVID-19. Study details: The samples span acute and convalescent COVID-19 from the United States, Italy and Spain.

In the authors' workflow: Cell counts per sample came from amplifying reference gene primers. Produced via immunoSEQ multiplex PCR; TCRdb's table is partial and in-frame only. V and J calls and clone size come straight from that table; D and trimming were deduced from the DNA. The table lists some 200,000 clones, about 90% of them singletons. This clonotype was sampled from a woman aged 18-29 years who had recovered from COVID-19. Material: peripheral blood.

CDR3 bases: TGTGCCAGCAGGAAAGGGAGGGTCGGGTCTGAAGCTTTCTTT. It codes for CASRKGRVGSEAFF. V gene TRBV25-1 combines with J gene TRBJ1-1; D gene uncertain. The V gene's germline CDR1 is MGHDK and CDR2 SYGVNS. The CDR3 is made up of 14 amino acids. The V and J ends lost 6 bases and 6 bases respectively, with 17 bases between them.